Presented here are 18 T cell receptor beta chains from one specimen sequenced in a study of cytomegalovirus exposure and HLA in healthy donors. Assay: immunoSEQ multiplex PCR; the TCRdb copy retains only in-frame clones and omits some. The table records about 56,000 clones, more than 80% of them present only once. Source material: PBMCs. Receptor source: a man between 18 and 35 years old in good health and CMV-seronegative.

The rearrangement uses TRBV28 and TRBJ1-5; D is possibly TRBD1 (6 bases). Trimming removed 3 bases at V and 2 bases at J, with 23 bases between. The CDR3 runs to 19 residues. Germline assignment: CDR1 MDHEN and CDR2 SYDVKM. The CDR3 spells CASSFPPTTGPGRNQPQHF. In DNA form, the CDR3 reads TGTGCCAGCAGTTTTCCACCGACGACAGGCCCGGGTCGCAATCAGCCCCAGCATTTT.

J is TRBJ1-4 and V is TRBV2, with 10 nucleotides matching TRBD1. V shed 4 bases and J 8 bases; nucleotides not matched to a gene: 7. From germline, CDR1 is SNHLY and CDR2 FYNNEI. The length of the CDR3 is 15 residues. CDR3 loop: CASSVSRQGAEKLFF. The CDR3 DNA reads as TGTGCCAGCAGTGTTAGTCGACAGGGGGCGGAAAAACTGTTTTTT.

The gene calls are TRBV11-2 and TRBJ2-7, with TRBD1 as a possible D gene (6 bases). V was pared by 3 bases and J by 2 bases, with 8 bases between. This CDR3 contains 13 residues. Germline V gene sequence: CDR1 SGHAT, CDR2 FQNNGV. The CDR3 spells CASSFRGPYEQYF. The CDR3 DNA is TGTGCCAGCAGCTTCAGGGGACCCTACGAGCAGTACTTC.

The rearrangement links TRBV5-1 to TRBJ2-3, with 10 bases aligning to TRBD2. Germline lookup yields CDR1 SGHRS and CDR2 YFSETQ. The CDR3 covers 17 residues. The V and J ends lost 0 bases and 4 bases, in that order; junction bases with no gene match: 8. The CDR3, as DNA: TGCGCCAGCAGCTTGGCACCTAGCGGGAGAAACGCAGATACGCAGTATTTT. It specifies CASSLAPSGRNADTQYF.

The CDR3 loop reads CASRTGDLREPEQYF. The CDR3 DNA is TGTGCCAGCAGGACCGGCGATTTGCGGGAGCCCGAGCAGTACTTC. The genes are TRBV27 and TRBJ2-7; 7 nucleotides align to TRBD2. CDR1 and CDR2 (germline): MNHEY, SMNVEV (reference sequence). The CDR3 runs to 15 residues. The junction had 14 bases not matched to a gene; V was cut back by 6 bases and J by 6 bases.

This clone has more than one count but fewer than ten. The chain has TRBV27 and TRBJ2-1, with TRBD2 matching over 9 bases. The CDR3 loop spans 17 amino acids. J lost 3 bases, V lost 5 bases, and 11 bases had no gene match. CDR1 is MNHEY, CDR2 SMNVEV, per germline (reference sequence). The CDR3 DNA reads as TGTGCCAGCAGTCCTAATACCGGGACTAGCCTCTACAATGAGCAGTTCTTC. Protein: CASSPNTGTSLYNEQFF.

For the CDR3, the DNA is TGTGCCTGCGGGGAACTGTTTTTT. It specifies CACGELFF. The gene calls are TRBV21-1 and TRBJ1-4. TRBV21-1 is reported as a pseudogene. The CDR3 extends over 8 amino acids.

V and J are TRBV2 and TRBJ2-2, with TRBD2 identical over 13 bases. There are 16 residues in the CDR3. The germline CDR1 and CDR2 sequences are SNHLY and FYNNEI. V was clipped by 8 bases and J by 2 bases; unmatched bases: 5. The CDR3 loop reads CASDGTSGINTGELFF. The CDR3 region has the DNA TGTGCCAGCGACGGGACTAGCGGGATCAACACCGGGGAGCTGTTTTTT.

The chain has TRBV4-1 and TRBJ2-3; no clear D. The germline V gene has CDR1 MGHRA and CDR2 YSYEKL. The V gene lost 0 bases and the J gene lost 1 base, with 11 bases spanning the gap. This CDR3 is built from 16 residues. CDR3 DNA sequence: TGCGCCAGCAGCCAAGACCCAAGCGCCCGCACAGATACGCAGTATTTT. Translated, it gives CASSQDPSARTDTQYF.

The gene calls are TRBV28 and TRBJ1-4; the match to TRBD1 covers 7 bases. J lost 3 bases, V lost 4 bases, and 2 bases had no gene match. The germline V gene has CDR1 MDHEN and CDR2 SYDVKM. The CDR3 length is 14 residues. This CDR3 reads CASSSGTANEKLFF. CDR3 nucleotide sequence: TGTGCCAGCAGTTCCGGGACAGCTAATGAAAAACTGTTTTTT.

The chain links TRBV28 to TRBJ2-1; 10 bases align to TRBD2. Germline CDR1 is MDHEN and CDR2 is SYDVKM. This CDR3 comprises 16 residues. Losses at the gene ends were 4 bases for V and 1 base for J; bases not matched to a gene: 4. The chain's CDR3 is CASSSSGRASYNEQFF. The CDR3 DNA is TGTGCCAGCAGTTCAAGCGGGAGGGCTTCCTACAATGAGCAGTTCTTC.

The chain's CDR3 is CASSLWDRGDQPQHF. The CDR3 DNA sequence: TGTGCCAGCAGCTTATGGGACAGGGGGGATCAGCCCCAGCATTTT. The chain joins TRBV5-4 to TRBJ1-5, with 11 positions matching TRBD1. After removal of 2 bases from V and 5 bases from J, the junction contained 3 bases not matched to a gene. CDR1 and CDR2 from the germline V gene are SGHNT and YYREEE (reference sequence). The CDR3 consists of 15 residues.

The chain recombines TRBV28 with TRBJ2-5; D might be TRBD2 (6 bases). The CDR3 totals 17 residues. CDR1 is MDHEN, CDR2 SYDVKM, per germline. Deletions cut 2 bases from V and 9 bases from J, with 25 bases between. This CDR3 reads CASSLSSEGTKRRPQYF. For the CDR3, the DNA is TGTGCCAGCAGTTTAAGCTCGGAGGGTACCAAGAGACGTCCCCAGTACTTC.

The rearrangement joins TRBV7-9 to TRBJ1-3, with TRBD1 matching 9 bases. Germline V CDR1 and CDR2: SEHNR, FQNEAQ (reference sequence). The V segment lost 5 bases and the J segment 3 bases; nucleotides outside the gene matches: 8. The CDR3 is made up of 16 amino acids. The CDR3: CASSPKEGQGGNTIYF. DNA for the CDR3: TGTGCCAGCAGCCCCAAGGAGGGACAGGGTGGAAACACCATATATTTT.

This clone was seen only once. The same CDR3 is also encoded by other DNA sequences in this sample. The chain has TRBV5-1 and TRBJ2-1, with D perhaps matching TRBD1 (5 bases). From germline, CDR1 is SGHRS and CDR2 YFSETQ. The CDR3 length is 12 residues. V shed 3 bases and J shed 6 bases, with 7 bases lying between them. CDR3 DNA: TGCGCCAGCAGCTCAAGGGGCAATGAGCAGTTCTTC. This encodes CASSSRGNEQFF.

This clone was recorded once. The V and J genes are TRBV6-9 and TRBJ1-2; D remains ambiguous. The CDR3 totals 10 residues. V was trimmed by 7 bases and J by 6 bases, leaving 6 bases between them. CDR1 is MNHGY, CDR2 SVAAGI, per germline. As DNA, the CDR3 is TGTGCCAGCAACTGCAATGGCTACACCTTC. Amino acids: CASNCNGYTF.

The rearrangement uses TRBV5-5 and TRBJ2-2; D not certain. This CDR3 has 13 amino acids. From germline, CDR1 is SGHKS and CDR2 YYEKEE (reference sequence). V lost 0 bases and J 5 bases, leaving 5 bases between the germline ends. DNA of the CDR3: TGTGCCAGCAGCTTGGCTAGTACCGGGGAGCTGTTTTTT. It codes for CASSLASTGELFF.

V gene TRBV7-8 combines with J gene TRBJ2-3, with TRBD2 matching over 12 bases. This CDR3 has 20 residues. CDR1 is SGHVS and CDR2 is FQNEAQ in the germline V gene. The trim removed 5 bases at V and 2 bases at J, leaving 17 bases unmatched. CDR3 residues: CASSLILTSGSPYYTDTQYF. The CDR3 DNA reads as TGTGCCAGCAGCCTAATATTGACTAGCGGGAGCCCTTATTACACAGATACGCAGTATTTT.